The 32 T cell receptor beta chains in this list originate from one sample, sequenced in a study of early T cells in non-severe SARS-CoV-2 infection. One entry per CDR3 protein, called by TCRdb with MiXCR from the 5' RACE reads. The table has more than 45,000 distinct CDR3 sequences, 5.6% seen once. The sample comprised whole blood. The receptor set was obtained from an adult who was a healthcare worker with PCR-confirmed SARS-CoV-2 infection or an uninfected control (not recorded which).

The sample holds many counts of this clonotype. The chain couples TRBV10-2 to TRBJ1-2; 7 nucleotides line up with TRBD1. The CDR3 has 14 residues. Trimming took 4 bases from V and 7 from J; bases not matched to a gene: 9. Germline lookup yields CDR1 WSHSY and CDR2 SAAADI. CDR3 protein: CASSAGTDLSGYTF. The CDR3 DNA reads TGCGCCAGCAGTGCCGGGACAGATTTGAGTGGCTACACCTTC.

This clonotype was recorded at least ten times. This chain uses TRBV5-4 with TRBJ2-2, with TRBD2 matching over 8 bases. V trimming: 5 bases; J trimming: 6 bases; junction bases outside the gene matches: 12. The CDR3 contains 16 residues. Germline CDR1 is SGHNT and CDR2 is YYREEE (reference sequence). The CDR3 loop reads CASSTLAGGRPGELFF. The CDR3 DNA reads TGTGCCAGCAGTACCCTCGCGGGAGGTCGGCCCGGGGAGCTGTTTTTT.

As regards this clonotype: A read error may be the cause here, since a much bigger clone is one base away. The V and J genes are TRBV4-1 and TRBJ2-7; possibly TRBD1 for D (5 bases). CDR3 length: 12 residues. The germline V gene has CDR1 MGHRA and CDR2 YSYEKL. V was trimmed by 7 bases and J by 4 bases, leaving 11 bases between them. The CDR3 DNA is TGCGCCAGCAACCGCGACAGTTACGAGCAGTACTTC. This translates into CASNRDSYEQYF.

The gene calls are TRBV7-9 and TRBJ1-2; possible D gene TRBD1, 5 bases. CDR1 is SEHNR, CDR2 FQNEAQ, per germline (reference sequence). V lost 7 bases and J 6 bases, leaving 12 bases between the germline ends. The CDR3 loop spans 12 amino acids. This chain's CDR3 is CASTHSGHGYTF. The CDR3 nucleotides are TGTGCCAGCACTCATTCAGGGCATGGCTACACCTTC. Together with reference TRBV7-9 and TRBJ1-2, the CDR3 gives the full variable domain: DTGVSQNPRHKITKRGQNVTFRCDPISEHNRLYWYRQTLGQGPEFLTYFQNEAQLEKSRLLSDRFSAERPKGSFSTLEIQRTEQGDSAMYLCASTHSGHGYTFGSGTRLTVV.

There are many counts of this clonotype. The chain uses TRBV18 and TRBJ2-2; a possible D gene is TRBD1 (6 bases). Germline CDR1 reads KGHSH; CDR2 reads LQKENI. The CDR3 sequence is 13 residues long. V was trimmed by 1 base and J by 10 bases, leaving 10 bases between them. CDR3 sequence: CASSPLGAAELFF. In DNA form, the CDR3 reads TGTGCCAGCTCACCACTGGGGGCGGCGGAGCTGTTTTTT.

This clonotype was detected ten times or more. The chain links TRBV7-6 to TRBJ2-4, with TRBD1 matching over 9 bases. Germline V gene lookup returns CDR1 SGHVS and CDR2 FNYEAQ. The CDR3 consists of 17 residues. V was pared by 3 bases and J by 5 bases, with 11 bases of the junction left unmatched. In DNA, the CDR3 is TGTGCCAGCAGCTTGAGCGTGGGACAGGGAAGCCAAAACATTCAGTACTTC. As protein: CASSLSVGQGSQNIQYF.

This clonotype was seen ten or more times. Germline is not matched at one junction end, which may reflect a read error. The CDR3 protein is CAWGLRGEPFF. The CDR3 bases are TGTGCCTGGGGCCTCAGGGGTGAACCTTTCTTT. The chain has TRBV30 and TRBJ1-1; the D gene is possibly TRBD1 (6 bases). The CDR3 is 11 amino acids. Per the germline V gene, CDR1 is GTSNPN and CDR2 is SVGIG (reference sequence).

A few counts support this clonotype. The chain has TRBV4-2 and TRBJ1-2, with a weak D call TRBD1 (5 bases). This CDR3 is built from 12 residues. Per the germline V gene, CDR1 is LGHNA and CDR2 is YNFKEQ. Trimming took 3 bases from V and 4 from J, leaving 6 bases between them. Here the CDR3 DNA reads TGTGCCAGCAGCCAGGGGCCCTATGGCTACACCTTC. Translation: CASSQGPYGYTF.

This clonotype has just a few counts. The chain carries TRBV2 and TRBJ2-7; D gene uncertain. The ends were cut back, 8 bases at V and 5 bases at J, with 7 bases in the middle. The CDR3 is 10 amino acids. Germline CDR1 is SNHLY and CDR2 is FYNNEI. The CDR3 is CASGGNEQYF. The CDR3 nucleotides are TGTGCCAGCGGTGGGAACGAGCAGTACTTC. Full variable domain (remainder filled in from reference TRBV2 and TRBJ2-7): EPEVTQTPSHQVTQMGQEVILRCVPISNHLYFYWYRQILGQKVEFLVSFYNNEISEKSEIFDDQFSVERPDGSNFTLKIRSTKLEDSAMYFCASGGNEQYFGPGTRLTVT.

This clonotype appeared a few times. CDR3 sequence (DNA): TGTGCCAGCAGCCAAGTGATCAATGAGCAGTTCTTC. It specifies CASSQVINEQFF. The chain uses TRBV3-1 and TRBJ2-1; D is unclear. The CDR3 sequence is 12 residues long. Trimming shortened V by 1 base and J by 6 bases, and 4 bases separated the two germline ends. Germline V gives CDR1 LGHDT, CDR2 YNNKEL (reference sequence).

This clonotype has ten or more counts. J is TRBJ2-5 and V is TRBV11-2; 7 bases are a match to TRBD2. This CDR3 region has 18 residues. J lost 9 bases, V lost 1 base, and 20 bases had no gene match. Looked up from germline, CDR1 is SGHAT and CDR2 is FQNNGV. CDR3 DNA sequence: TGTGCCAGCAGCTTAGCCGGGTTGAATATTGGCGGGAGTTCTTCCCAGTACTTC. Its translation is CASSLAGLNIGGSSSQYF.

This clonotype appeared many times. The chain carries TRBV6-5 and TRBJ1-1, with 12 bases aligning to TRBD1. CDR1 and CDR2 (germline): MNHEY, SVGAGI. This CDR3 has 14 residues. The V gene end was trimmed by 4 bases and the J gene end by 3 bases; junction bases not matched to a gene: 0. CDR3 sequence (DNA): TGTGCCAGCAGTTGGGACAGGGGGCACACTGAAGCTTTCTTT. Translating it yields CASSWDRGHTEAFF.

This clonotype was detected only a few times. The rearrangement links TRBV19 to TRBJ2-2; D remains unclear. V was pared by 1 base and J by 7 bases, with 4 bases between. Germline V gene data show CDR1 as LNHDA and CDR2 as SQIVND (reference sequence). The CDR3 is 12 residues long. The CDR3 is CASSIGGGELFF. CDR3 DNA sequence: TGTGCCAGTAGTATAGGGGGCGGGGAGCTGTTTTTT. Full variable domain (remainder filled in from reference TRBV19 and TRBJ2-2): DGGITQSPKYLFRKEGQNVTLSCEQNLNHDAMYWYRQDPGQGLRLIYYSQIVNDFQKGDIAEGYSVSREKKESFPLTVTSAQKNPTAFYLCASSIGGGELFFGEGSRLTVL.

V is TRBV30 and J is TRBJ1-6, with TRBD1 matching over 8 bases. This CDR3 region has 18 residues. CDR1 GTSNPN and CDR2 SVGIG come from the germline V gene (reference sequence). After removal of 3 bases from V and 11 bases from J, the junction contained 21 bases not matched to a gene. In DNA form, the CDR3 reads TGTGCCTGGAGCACAAACCCCGTGGGGACAGGAAGGATGACACCCCTCCACTTT. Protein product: CAWSTNPVGTGRMTPLHF.

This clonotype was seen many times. CDR3 in DNA: TGCGCCAGCAGTGAAACGGAGAACACTGAAGCTTTCTTT. It specifies CASSETENTEAFF. The chain carries TRBV10-2 and TRBJ1-1; unclear D gene. This CDR3 spans 13 amino acids. V lost 3 bases and J 1 base, leaving 6 bases between the germline ends. The germline gives CDR1 WSHSY, CDR2 SAAADI.

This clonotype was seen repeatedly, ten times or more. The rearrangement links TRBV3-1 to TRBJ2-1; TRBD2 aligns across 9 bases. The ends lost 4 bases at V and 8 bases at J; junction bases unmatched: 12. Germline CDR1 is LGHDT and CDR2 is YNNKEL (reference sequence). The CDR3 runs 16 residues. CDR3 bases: TGTGCCAGCAGCCCGGAGTGGCGGGGGGGCTTGGATGAGCAGTTCTTC. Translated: CASSPEWRGGLDEQFF.

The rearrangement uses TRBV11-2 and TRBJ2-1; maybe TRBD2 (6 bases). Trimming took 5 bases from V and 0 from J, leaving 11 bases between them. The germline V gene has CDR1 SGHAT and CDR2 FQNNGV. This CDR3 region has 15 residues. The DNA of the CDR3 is TGTGCCAGCAGCCTCGGGACTTCCTCCTACAATGAGCAGTTCTTC. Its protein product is CASSLGTSSYNEQFF.

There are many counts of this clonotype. CDR3 in amino acids: CSARKAGGNTGELFF. CDR3 in DNA: TGCAGTGCTAGGAAAGCGGGGGGGAACACCGGGGAGCTGTTTTTT. The genes are TRBV20-1 and TRBJ2-2; 9 positions agree with TRBD2. CDR1 DFQATT and CDR2 SNEGSKA come from the germline V gene (reference sequence). The ends lost 3 bases at V and 1 base at J; junction bases unmatched: 3. The CDR3 extends over 15 amino acids.

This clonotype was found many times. The CDR3 loop reads CASSSQIQETQYF. The CDR3 DNA reads as TGTGCCAGCAGCTCCCAAATCCAAGAGACCCAGTACTTC. The V call is TRBV7-2, the J call TRBJ2-5; D uncertain. The CDR3 covers 13 residues. V shed 4 bases and J shed 1 base, with 7 bases lying between them. Per germline, CDR1 SGHTA and CDR2 FQGNSA.

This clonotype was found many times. The CDR3 nucleotides read TGTGCCACGCGGGACAGCCAGACCGAAGCTTTCTTT. Amino acid sequence: CATRDSQTEAFF. The J gene is TRBJ1-1, the V gene TRBV24-1; 7 positions match TRBD1. CDR1 is KGHDR, CDR2 SFDVKD, per germline. The CDR3 loop spans 12 amino acids. Trimming removed 10 bases from V and 8 bases from J; junction bases left unmatched: 9.

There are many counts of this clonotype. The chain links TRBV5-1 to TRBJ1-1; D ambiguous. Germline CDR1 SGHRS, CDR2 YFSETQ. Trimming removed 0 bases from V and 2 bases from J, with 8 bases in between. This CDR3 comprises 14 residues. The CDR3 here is CASSLGVQNTEAFF. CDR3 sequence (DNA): TGCGCCAGCAGCTTGGGGGTACAAAACACTGAAGCTTTCTTT. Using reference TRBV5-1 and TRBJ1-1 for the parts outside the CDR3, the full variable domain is KAGVTQTPRYLIKTRGQQVTLSCSPISGHRSVSWYQQTPGQGLQFLFEYFSETQRNKGNFPGRFSGRQFSNSRSEMNVSTLELGDSALYLCASSLGVQNTEAFFGQGTRLTVV.

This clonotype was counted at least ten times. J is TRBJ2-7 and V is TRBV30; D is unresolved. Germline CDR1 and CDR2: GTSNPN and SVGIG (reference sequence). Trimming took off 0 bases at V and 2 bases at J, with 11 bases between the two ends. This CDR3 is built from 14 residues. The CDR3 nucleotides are TGTGCCTGGAGTGTCGGAACGCTTCCCTACGAGCAGTACTTC. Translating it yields CAWSVGTLPYEQYF.

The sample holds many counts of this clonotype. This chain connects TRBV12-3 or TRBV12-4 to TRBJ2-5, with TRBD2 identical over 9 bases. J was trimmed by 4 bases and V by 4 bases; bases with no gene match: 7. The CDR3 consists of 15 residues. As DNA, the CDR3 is TGTGCCAGCAGTTCCGGGACTAGCCCGCGAGAGACCCAGTACTTC. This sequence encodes CASSSGTSPRETQYF.

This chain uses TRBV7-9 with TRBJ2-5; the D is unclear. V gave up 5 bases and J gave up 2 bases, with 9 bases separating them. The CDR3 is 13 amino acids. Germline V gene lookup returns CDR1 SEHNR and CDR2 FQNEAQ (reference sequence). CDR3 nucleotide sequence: TGTGCCAGCAGCGGACCCTTACAAGAGACCCAGTACTTC. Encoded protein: CASSGPLQETQYF.

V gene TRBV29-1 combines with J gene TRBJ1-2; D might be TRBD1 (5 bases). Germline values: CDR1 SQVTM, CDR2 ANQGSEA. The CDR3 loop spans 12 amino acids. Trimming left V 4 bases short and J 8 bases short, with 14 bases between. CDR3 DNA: TGCAGCGTTGGGTTCGGGCAGGGAGGCTACACCTTC. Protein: CSVGFGQGGYTF. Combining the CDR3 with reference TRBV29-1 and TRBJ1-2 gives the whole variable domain SAVISQKPSRDICQRGTSLTIQCQVDSQVTMMFWYRQQPGQSLTLIATANQGSEATYESGFVIDKFPISRPNLTFSTLTVSNMSPEDSSIYLCSVGFGQGGYTFGSGTRLTVV.

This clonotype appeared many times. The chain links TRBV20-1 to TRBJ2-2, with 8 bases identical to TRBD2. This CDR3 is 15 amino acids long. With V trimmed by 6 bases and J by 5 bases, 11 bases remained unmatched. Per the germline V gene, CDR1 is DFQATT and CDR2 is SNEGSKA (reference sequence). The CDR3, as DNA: TGCAGTGCCCCCCGCCCGGGACTAGAGACCGGGGAGCTGTTTTTT. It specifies CSAPRPGLETGELFF.

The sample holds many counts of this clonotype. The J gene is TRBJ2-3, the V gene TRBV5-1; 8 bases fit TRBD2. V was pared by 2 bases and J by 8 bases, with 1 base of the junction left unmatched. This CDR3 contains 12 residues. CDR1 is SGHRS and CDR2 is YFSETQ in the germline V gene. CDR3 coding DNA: TGCGCCAGCAGCTTAACTAGCGGTACGCAGTATTTT. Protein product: CASSLTSGTQYF. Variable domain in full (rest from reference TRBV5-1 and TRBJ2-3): KAGVTQTPRYLIKTRGQQVTLSCSPISGHRSVSWYQQTPGQGLQFLFEYFSETQRNKGNFPGRFSGRQFSNSRSEMNVSTLELGDSALYLCASSLTSGTQYFGPGTRLTVL.

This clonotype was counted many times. CDR3 nucleotides: TGTGCCAGCAGCTTTGGGGGGAGGAACACTGAAGCTTTCTTT. This codes for CASSFGGRNTEAFF. The genes are TRBV3-1 and TRBJ1-1, with a possible D match to TRBD1 (5 bases). From germline, CDR1 is LGHDT and CDR2 YNNKEL (reference sequence). The CDR3 has 14 residues. V shed 5 bases and J shed 1 base, with 11 bases lying between them.

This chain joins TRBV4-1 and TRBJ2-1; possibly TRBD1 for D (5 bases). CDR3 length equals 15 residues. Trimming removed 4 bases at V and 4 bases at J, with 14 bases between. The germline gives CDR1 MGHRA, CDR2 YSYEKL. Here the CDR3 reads CASSLRWGDYNEQFF. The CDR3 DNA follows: TGCGCCAGCAGCCTTCGGTGGGGCGATTACAATGAGCAGTTCTTC.

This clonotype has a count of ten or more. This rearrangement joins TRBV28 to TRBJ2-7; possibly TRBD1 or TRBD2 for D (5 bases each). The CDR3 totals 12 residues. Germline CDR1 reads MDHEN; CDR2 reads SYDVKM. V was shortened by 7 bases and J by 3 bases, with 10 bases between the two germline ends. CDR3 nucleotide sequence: TGTGCCAGCACGGGGACCTACTACGAGCAGTACTTC. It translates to CASTGTYYEQYF. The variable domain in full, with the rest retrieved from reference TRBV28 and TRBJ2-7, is DVKVTQSSRYLVKRTGEKVFLECVQDMDHENMFWYRQDPGLGLRLIYFSYDVKMKEKGDIPEGYSVSREKKERFSLILESASTNQTSMYLCASTGTYYEQYFGPGTRLTVT.

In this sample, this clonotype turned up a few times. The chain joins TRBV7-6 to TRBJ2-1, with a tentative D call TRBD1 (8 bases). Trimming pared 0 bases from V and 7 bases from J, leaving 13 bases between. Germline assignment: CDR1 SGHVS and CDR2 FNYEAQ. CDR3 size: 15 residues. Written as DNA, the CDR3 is TGTGCCAGCAGCTTAGCCAGGGGGCGGGGGAATGAGCAGTTCTTC. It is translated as CASSLARGRGNEQFF.

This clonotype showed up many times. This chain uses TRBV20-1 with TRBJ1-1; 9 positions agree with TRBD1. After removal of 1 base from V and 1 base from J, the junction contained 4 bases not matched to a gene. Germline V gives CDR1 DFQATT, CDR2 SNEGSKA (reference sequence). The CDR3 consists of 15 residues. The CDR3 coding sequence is TGCAGTGCTAGAGCTGGGACAGGGCCGAACACTGAAGCTTTCTTT. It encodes CSARAGTGPNTEAFF.